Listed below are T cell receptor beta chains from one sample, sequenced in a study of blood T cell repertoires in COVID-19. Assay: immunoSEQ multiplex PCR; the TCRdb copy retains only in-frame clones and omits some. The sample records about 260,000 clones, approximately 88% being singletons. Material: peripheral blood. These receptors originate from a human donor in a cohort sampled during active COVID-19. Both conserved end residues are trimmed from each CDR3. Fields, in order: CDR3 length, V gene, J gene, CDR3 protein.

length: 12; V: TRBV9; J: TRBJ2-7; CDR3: ASSVGLATYEQY
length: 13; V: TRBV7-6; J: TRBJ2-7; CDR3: ASSRRYSGPYEQY
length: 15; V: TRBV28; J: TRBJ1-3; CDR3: ASSFVLLYRLNNTIY
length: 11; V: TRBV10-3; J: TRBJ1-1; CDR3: AISLQGNTEAF
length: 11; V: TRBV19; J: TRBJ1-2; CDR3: ASSMGQAYGYT
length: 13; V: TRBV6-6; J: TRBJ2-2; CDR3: ASSADFGGPGELF
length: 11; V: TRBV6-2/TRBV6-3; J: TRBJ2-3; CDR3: ASSEGHGVTQY
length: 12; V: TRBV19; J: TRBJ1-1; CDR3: ASSIRGGDTEAF
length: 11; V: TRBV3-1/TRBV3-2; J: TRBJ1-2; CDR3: ASSRRGEGGYT
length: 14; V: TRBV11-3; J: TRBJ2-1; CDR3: ASSPQGLAGGEEQF
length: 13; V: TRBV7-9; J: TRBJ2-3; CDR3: ASSSSRGRADTQY
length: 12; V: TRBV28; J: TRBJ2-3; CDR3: ASWGRRELDTQY
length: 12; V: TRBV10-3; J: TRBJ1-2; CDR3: AISATGPNYGYT
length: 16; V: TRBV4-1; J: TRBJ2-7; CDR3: ASSQDPSGLAAWGGQY
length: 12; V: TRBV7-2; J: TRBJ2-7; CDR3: ASSLGGLHYEQY
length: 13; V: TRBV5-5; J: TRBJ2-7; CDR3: ASSLRASESYEQY
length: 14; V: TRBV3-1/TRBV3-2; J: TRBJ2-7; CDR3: ASSQEPRTRPYEQY
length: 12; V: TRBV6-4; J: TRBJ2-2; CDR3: ASQPGHSTGELF
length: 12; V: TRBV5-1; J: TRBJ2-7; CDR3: ASSYDRVSYEQY
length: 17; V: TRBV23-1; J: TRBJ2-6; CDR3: AIHFRDRVRISGANVLT
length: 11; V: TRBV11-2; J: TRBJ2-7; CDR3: ACRLAGSYEQY
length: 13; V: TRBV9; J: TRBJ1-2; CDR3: ASSSPGQGKGGYT